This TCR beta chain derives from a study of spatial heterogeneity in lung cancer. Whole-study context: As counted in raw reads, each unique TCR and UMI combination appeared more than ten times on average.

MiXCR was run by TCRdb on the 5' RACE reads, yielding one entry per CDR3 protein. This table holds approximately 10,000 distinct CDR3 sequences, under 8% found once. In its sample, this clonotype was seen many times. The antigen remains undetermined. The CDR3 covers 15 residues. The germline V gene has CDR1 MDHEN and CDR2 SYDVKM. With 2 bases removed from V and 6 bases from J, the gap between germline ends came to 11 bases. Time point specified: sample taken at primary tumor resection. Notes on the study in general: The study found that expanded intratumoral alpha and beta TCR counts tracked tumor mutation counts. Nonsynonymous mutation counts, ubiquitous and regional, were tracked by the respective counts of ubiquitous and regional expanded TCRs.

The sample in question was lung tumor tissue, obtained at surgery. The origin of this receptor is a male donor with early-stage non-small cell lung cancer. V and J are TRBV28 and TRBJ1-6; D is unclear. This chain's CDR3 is CASSLIIQVNSPLHF. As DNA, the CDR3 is TGTGCCAGCAGTTTAATCATTCAGGTTAATTCACCCCTCCACTTT.